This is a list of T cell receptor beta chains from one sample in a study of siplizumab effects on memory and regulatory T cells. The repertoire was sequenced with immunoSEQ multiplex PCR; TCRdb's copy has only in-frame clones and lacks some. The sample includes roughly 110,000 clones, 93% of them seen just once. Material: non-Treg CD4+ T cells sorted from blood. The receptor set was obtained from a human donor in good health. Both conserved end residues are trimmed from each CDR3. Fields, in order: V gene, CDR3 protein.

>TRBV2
ASSGRIILVLTSTDTQY
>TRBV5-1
ASSPRGDLTDTQY
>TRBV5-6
ASSLRGEAF
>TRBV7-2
ASSLALAGGNEQF
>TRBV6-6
ASSRTDFQETQY
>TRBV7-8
ASSLASRDRTYEQY
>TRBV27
ASGLKWGAREAF
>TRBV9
ASSVGLAGPYNEQF
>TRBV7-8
ASSPDRTLGNIQY
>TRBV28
ASTLYGTQY
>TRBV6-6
ASSYRDRANTIY
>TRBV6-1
ASSVDRGSYNEQF
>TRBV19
ASRDGTGVMNTEAF
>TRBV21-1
ASSKESYWGVAGYT
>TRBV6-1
ASIRLAGGAETQY
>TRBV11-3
ASSLGGKNTEAF
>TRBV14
ASRTTGINSPLH
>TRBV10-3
AITPGDRQPQH
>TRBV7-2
ASSPDTEAF
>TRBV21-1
ASSNRDSTAGANVLT
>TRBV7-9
ASSLVGGKGYT
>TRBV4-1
ASSQDPGTGMQTQY
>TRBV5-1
ASSFSGGAEETQY
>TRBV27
ASTIPGQGGNEQF
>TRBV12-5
ASAPTAGEGGSGANVLT